The next 13 T cell receptor beta chains were all read from a single sample in a study of shared clonotypes between healthy human individuals. Method: immunoSEQ multiplex PCR; TCRdb's copy keeps in-frame clones and lacks some. In the table there are some 2.3 million clones, approximately 93% of which are singletons. Sequencing was done on a sample of naive CD4+ T cells from PBMCs. Stated subset: CD45RA+ positively selected. The receptors here all came from a man between 18 and 29 years old in good health. Some clones in this sample may be carry-over from other donors' samples.

Comments on this clone: Other DNA sequences in this specimen translate into the identical CDR3. The chain joins TRBV28 to TRBJ1-1, with a tentative D call TRBD1 (5 bases). CDR3 length equals 13 residues. Looked up from germline, CDR1 is MDHEN and CDR2 is SYDVKM. The V gene lost 6 bases and the J gene lost 1 base, with 9 bases spanning the gap. The CDR3, as DNA: TGTGCCAGCAGCCTGGGGGGGAACACTGAAGCTTTCTTT. It is translated as CASSLGGNTEAFF.

The gene calls are TRBV28 and TRBJ2-1; tentative D call: TRBD2 (7 bases). Deletions cut 3 bases from V and 2 bases from J, with 32 bases between. Germline CDR1 is MDHEN and CDR2 is SYDVKM. The CDR3 has 22 amino acids. The CDR3, as DNA: TGTGCCAGCAGTTTTGCCCCTGGGAGGGGGGTCGTTGCAGGACCTACCTACAATGAGCAGTTCTTC. Translation: CASSFAPGRGVVAGPTYNEQFF.

V and J are TRBV28 and TRBJ2-2, with D possibly TRBD2 on 6 matching bases. CDR1 is MDHEN, CDR2 SYDVKM, per germline. Trimming took off 8 bases at V and 0 bases at J, with 10 bases between the two ends. CDR3 length: 14 residues. CDR3 nucleotides: TGTGCCAGCTGGCGGGGCCCGAACACCGGGGAGCTGTTTTTT. This translates into CASWRGPNTGELFF.

The chain links TRBV25-1 to TRBJ2-7; 8 bases are shared with TRBD2. Trimming removed 3 bases from V and 7 bases from J; junction bases left unmatched: 14. Per the germline V gene, CDR1 is MGHDK and CDR2 is SYGVNS. The CDR3 has 16 residues. The CDR3 DNA sequence: TGTGCCAGCAGTGACCCCCAGCTAGCGGGCTCGGGAGAGCAGTACTTC. Encoded protein: CASSDPQLAGSGEQYF.

CDR3 amino acids: CASSPGRRETQYF. As DNA, the CDR3 is TGTGCCAGCAGCCCAGGACGGAGAGAGACCCAGTACTTC. V and J are TRBV7-2 and TRBJ2-5; D remains unclear. V lost 5 bases to trimming and J lost 4 bases, with 11 bases between them. Germline V CDR1 and CDR2: SGHTA, FQGNSA. The CDR3 loop spans 13 amino acids.

This chain uses TRBV4-1 with TRBJ1-5, with D tentatively TRBD1 (5 bases). V was shortened by 0 bases and J by 6 bases, with 9 bases between the two germline ends. CDR1 MGHRA and CDR2 YSYEKL come from the germline V gene. CDR3 length: 14 residues. The CDR3 loop reads CASSQDWGVQPQHF. CDR3 in DNA: TGCGCCAGCAGCCAAGACTGGGGGGTTCAGCCCCAGCATTTT.

The chain recombines TRBV7-6 with TRBJ1-5; tentatively, D is TRBD1 (5 bases). Per germline, CDR1 SGHVS and CDR2 FNYEAQ. This CDR3 spans 16 amino acids. V dropped 3 bases and J dropped 3 bases, with 15 bases sitting between them. The CDR3 DNA reads as TGTGCCAGCAGCTTGGGGGGGTCAGGGTTCAATCAGCCCCAGCATTTT. Translated: CASSLGGSGFNQPQHF.

This clone was seen only once. The rearrangement links TRBV4-2 to TRBJ2-5; 9 nucleotides agree with TRBD2. The CDR3 extends over 17 amino acids. V lost 0 bases to trimming and J lost 2 bases; unmatched junction nucleotides: 7. CDR1 and CDR2 from the germline V gene are LGHNA and YNFKEQ. In DNA form, the CDR3 reads TGTGCCAGCAGCCAAGATCGACTAGCGGAGTCTCAAGAGACCCAGTACTTC. Encoded protein: CASSQDRLAESQETQYF.

This rearrangement joins TRBV27 to TRBJ1-5; D possibly corresponds to TRBD1 (5 bases). This CDR3 region has 17 residues. Germline V gene lookup returns CDR1 MNHEY and CDR2 SMNVEV (reference sequence). The ends were cut back, 4 bases at V and 11 bases at J, with 27 bases in the middle. CDR3 amino acids: CASSSLRQSPRQSAQHF. Here the CDR3 DNA reads TGTGCCAGCAGTTCCCTACGACAGTCCCCCAGGCAATCAGCCCAGCATTTT.

J is TRBJ1-3 and V is TRBV5-1; no reliable D call. The germline V and J ends were trimmed by 0 bases and 1 base, with 5 bases remaining between them. Germline V gives CDR1 SGHRS, CDR2 YFSETQ. The CDR3 runs to 14 residues. This CDR3 is CASSLEWSGNTIYF. The CDR3 DNA reads as TGCGCCAGCAGCTTGGAGTGGTCTGGAAACACCATATATTTT.

Regarding this clone: The same CDR3 is also encoded by other DNA sequences in this sample. The rearrangement joins TRBV12-5 to TRBJ2-2, with D perhaps TRBD1 (6 bases). Trimming took 1 base from V and 5 from J, leaving 8 bases between them. The CDR3 totals 14 residues. From germline, CDR1 is LGHNT and CDR2 FRNRAP. CDR3 region: CASGLGQGTGELFF. As DNA, the CDR3 is TGTGCTAGTGGTTTGGGTCAGGGGACCGGGGAGCTGTTTTTT.

CDR3 amino acids: CASSPGAGLEETQYF. The CDR3, as DNA: TGTGCCAGCAGCCCCGGGGCAGGGTTGGAAGAGACCCAGTACTTC. V and J are TRBV12-1 and TRBJ2-5. TRBV12-1 is an annotated pseudogene. This CDR3 spans 15 amino acids.

This sequence joins TRBV28 and TRBJ1-2; 7 bases are a match to TRBD1. The J segment lost 2 bases and the V segment lost 9 bases, leaving 12 bases of the junction unmatched. The CDR3 sequence is 15 residues long. CDR1 and CDR2 from the germline V gene are MDHEN and SYDVKM. CDR3 bases: TGTGCCAGTGGAATACAGGGGCTTCCCAACTATGGCTACACCTTC. Protein: CASGIQGLPNYGYTF.